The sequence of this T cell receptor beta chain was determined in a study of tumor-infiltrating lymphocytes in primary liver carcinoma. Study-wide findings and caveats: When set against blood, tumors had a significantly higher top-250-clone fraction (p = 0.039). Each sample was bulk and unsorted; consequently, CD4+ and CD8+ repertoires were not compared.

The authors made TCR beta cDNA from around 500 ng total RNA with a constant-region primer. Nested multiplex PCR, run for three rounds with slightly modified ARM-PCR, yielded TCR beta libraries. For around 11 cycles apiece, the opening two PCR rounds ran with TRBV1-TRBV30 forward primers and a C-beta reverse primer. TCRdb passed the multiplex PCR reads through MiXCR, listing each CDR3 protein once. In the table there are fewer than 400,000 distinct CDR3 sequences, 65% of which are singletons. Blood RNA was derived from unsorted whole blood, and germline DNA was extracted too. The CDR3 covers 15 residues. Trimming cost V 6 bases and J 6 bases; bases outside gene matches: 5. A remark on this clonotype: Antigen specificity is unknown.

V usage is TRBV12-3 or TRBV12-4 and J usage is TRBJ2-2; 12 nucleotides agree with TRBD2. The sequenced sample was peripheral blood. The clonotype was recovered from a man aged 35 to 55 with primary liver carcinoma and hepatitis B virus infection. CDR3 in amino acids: CASSSSGREAGELFF. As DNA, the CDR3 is TGTGCCAGCAGCTCTAGCGGGAGGGAGGCCGGGGAGCTGTTTTTT.